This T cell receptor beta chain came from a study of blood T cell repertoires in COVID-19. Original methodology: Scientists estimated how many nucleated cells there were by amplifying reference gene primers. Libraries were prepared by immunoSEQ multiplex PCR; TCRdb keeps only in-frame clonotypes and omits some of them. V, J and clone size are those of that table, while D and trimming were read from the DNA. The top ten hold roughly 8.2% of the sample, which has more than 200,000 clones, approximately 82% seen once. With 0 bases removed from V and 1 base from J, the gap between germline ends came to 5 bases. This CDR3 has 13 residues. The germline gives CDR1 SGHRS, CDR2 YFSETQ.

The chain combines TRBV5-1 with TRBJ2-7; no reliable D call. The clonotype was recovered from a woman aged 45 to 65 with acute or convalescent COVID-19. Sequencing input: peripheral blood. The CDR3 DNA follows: TGCGCCAGCAGCTTGGGTATGTCCTACGAGCAGTACTTC. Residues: CASSLGMSYEQYF.